These 8 T cell receptor beta chains were all obtained from the same sample, sequenced in a study of identifying expanded T cells in peripheral blood. Data came from immunoSEQ multiplex PCR; TCRdb stores just in-frame clones and leaves some out. The sample yields some 99,000 clones, about nine tenths seen once. Sequencing was done on a sample of blood. The receptors derive from a person aged 18 to 69 in good health.

The chain recombines TRBV11-2 with TRBJ2-7; D call uncertain. This CDR3 has 14 amino acids. V lost 1 base, J lost 7 bases, and 14 bases lay in between. The germline V gene encodes CDR1 SGHAT and CDR2 FQNNGV. CDR3 sequence reads: CASSLVVLPGEQYF. The CDR3 DNA is TGTGCCAGCAGCTTAGTGGTTCTACCGGGTGAGCAGTACTTC. The whole variable domain, remainder taken from reference TRBV11-2 and TRBJ2-7, is EAGVAQSPRYKIIEKRQSVAFWCNPISGHATLYWYQQILGQGPKLLIQFQNNGVVDDSQLPKDRFSAERLKGVDSTLKIQPAKLEDSAVYLCASSLVVLPGEQYFGPGTRLTVT.

The chain employs TRBV7-6 and TRBJ1-5; D is unresolved. V gave up 2 bases and J gave up 4 bases, with 3 bases separating them. Germline V gene data show CDR1 as SGHVS and CDR2 as FNYEAQ. CDR3 length equals 12 residues. For the CDR3, the DNA is TGTGCCAGCAGCTTAATAAATCAGCCCCAGCATTTT. This codes for CASSLINQPQHF.

The CDR3 DNA follows: TGTGCCAGCAGTTACTGGAATTCACCCCTCCACTTT. The encoded protein is CASSYWNSPLHF. V is TRBV6-5 and J is TRBJ1-6; unclear D gene. The germline gives CDR1 MNHEY, CDR2 SVGAGI. The CDR3 covers 12 residues. Trimming removed 1 base at V and 7 bases at J, with 2 bases between.

The chain is built from TRBV6-5 and TRBJ1-5; D may be TRBD1 (5 bases). V was pared by 6 bases and J by 6 bases, with 15 bases between. The CDR3 has 14 amino acids. Germline V gene sequence: CDR1 MNHEY, CDR2 SVGAGI. CDR3 region: CASSPGVVGQPQHF. The DNA for the CDR3 is TGTGCCAGCAGCCCGGGGGTTGTCGGTCAGCCCCAGCATTTT.

V and J are TRBV11-3 and TRBJ2-3; 9 nucleotides agree with TRBD1. The CDR3 has 16 residues. The V and J ends lost 1 base and 1 base, in that order; junction bases with no gene match: 3. In germline, CDR1 is SGHNT, CDR2 YENEEA. CDR3 in amino acids: CASSLATGGGTDTQYF. CDR3 DNA: TGTGCCAGCAGCTTAGCGACAGGGGGAGGCACAGATACGCAGTATTTT.

This clone was found once. J is TRBJ2-2 and V is TRBV6-6, with D perhaps TRBD1 (6 bases). This CDR3 has 15 amino acids. Germline V gene sequence: CDR1 MNHNY, CDR2 SVGAGI (reference sequence). V was clipped by 7 bases and J by 3 bases, with 15 bases between them. CDR3 coding DNA: TGTGCCAGCACTCCTACACCAGGGGACACCGGGGAGCTGTTTTTT. The encoded protein is CASTPTPGDTGELFF.

V gene TRBV9 combines with J gene TRBJ2-7, with TRBD2 matching over 8 bases. CDR1 and CDR2 from the germline V gene are SGDLS and YYNGEE. This CDR3 has 15 amino acids. V lost 3 bases and J lost 4; bases outside the gene matches: 9. The CDR3 coding sequence is TGTGCCAGCAGCGCCCGGGGGGGGCGCCATTACGAGCAGTACTTC. This sequence encodes CASSARGGRHYEQYF.

This clone was observed once. The V and J genes are TRBV2 and TRBJ1-3; tentatively, D is TRBD1 (6 bases). The germline CDR1 and CDR2 sequences are SNHLY and FYNNEI. This CDR3 spans 16 amino acids. With 8 bases removed from V and 0 bases from J, the gap between germline ends came to 17 bases. The CDR3, as DNA: TGTGCCAGCTTCCCAGGGGACGGGAGCTCTGGAAACACCATATATTTT. Translated, it gives CASFPGDGSSGNTIYF.